This T cell receptor (beta chain) came from a study of T cell repertoires in cytomegalovirus infection. Background on the study: The authors relied on CMV epitopes, both recently identified HLA-C-restricted and well-studied HLA-B-restricted. Carrying CMV and the relevant HLA type showed in public TCR beta signatures.

Regarding this clonotype: The antigen remains unidentified.

Overall study findings and caveats: HLA-C-restricted, CMV-specific TCR beta clonotypes were dominant ex vivo. Cumulative frequency of public TCR beta families picked out carriers of CMV plus the relevant HLA.

V lost 4 bases to trimming and J lost 4 bases, with 15 bases between them. This CDR3 has 15 residues. Germline V gene lookup returns CDR1 SGHDT and CDR2 YYEEEE. Each CDR3 protein gets one entry after TCRdb re-called the reads with MiXCR. The sample has around 770,000 distinct CDR3 sequences, 25% to 35% seen once. The TCR sequence derives from a human donor in good health (CMV status not recorded). Some clones in this sample may be carry-over from other donors' samples. The V and J genes are TRBV5-6 and TRBJ2-1; D perhaps matches TRBD1 (5 bases). The sample consisted of cultured CD8+ T cells from PBMCs, taken from culture after CMV antigen stimulation. Here the CDR3 DNA reads TGTGCCAGCAGCCCCCCAGGGTACGGGTACAATGAGCAGTTCTTC. As protein: CASSPPGYGYNEQFF.